Listed below are T cell receptor beta chains from one sample, sequenced in a study of T cell responses to AZD1222 COVID-19 vaccine. Some clones are missing from TCRdb's copy, which holds only in-frame ones; the method was immunoSEQ multiplex PCR. The sample has around 99,000 clones, 70% to 90% seen once; the top ten hold roughly 5%. The sequencing here drew on peripheral blood, taken 28 days after the second AZD1222 dose. The source is an adult who received the AZD1222 COVID-19 vaccine. The CDR3 runs from the conserved cysteine through the conserved F or W.

cdr3_aa: CASSHRLLNSYEQYF
v_call: TRBV7-9
j_call: TRBJ2-7

cdr3_aa: CASSEKGGEDTEAFF
v_call: TRBV2
j_call: TRBJ1-1

cdr3_aa: CASSAQYEQYF
v_call: TRBV18
j_call: TRBJ2-7

cdr3_aa: CASSFGLAGALKETQYF
v_call: TRBV5-6
j_call: TRBJ2-5

cdr3_aa: CAWSVKLAGYDEQYF
v_call: TRBV30
j_call: TRBJ2-7

cdr3_aa: CASSWDRGPGNTIYF
v_call: TRBV5-6
j_call: TRBJ1-3

cdr3_aa: CASSGHATAGDTEAFF
v_call: TRBV9
j_call: TRBJ1-1

cdr3_aa: CASSPNGRQQFF
v_call: TRBV6-6
j_call: TRBJ2-1

cdr3_aa: CASTRTSGQETQYF
v_call: TRBV2
j_call: TRBJ2-5

cdr3_aa: CASSLSAAGGTGNTIYF
v_call: TRBV5-5
j_call: TRBJ1-3

cdr3_aa: CASSRGALGNTIYF
v_call: TRBV6-6
j_call: TRBJ1-3

cdr3_aa: CASSLWGQETYEQYF
v_call: TRBV7-2
j_call: TRBJ2-7

cdr3_aa: CASSLLVGKPTDTQYF
v_call: TRBV11-2
j_call: TRBJ2-3

cdr3_aa: CASSPCGPFLHHNSPLHF
v_call: TRBV3-1/TRBV3-2
j_call: TRBJ1-6

cdr3_aa: CASSRSGGALNEQFF
v_call: TRBV11-2
j_call: TRBJ2-1

cdr3_aa: CASSPLGQGAPYGYTF
v_call: TRBV19
j_call: TRBJ1-2

cdr3_aa: CASKTSNSPLHF
v_call: TRBV7-9
j_call: TRBJ1-6

cdr3_aa: CASSLPPPSYEQYF
v_call: TRBV7-2
j_call: TRBJ2-7

cdr3_aa: CASSDTGAMNTEAFF
v_call: TRBV6-4
j_call: TRBJ1-1

cdr3_aa: CASSYGGSGANVLTF
v_call: TRBV6-2/TRBV6-3
j_call: TRBJ2-6

cdr3_aa: CASSLAGKDQPQHF
v_call: TRBV7-9
j_call: TRBJ1-5

cdr3_aa: CASSMDRADNEQFF
v_call: TRBV19
j_call: TRBJ2-1

cdr3_aa: CAGRRDRAVFF
v_call: TRBV30
j_call: TRBJ2-2

cdr3_aa: CASSQDIGVRLGKLFF
v_call: TRBV4-3
j_call: TRBJ1-4

cdr3_aa: CASSRAGQGYYGYTF
v_call: TRBV6-5
j_call: TRBJ1-2

cdr3_aa: CASSQGVLNTEAFF
v_call: TRBV4-1
j_call: TRBJ1-1

cdr3_aa: CASTPSDRGLYEQYF
v_call: TRBV19
j_call: TRBJ2-7

cdr3_aa: CASSLRQGNYEQYF
v_call: TRBV28
j_call: TRBJ2-7

cdr3_aa: CASSSPGGLAGVGRETQYF
v_call: TRBV5-5
j_call: TRBJ2-5

cdr3_aa: CASSVQGQGTYEQYF
v_call: TRBV19
j_call: TRBJ2-7

cdr3_aa: CASSERGGIVDF
v_call: TRBV2
j_call: TRBJ2-5

cdr3_aa: CASSLTPNEKLFF
v_call: TRBV4-1
j_call: TRBJ1-4

cdr3_aa: CASRSWDGNEKLFF
v_call: TRBV28
j_call: TRBJ1-4

cdr3_aa: CASSIGDSYEQYF
v_call: TRBV19
j_call: TRBJ2-7

cdr3_aa: CASSWTGDYGYTF
v_call: TRBV2
j_call: TRBJ1-2

cdr3_aa: CSVGAGTEQYF
v_call: TRBV29-1
j_call: TRBJ2-7

cdr3_aa: CASSLQAIGNTIYF
v_call: TRBV7-8
j_call: TRBJ1-3

cdr3_aa: CASSQDVRTGAAAFF
v_call: TRBV3-1/TRBV3-2
j_call: TRBJ1-1

cdr3_aa: CASSFGLAEGTDTQYF
v_call: TRBV5-1
j_call: TRBJ2-3

cdr3_aa: CASGEDSFTGTEAFF
v_call: TRBV6-5
j_call: TRBJ1-1

cdr3_aa: CASSTGTPTYEQYF
v_call: TRBV6-5
j_call: TRBJ2-7

cdr3_aa: CSVGGQPNTEAFF
v_call: TRBV29-1
j_call: TRBJ1-1

cdr3_aa: CASSSVFGVQQYF
v_call: TRBV5-6
j_call: TRBJ2-7

cdr3_aa: CASSLQGNYGYTF
v_call: TRBV5-4
j_call: TRBJ1-2

cdr3_aa: CASSLPRGPEAFF
v_call: TRBV7-9
j_call: TRBJ1-1

cdr3_aa: CASGGVDSPLHF
v_call: TRBV6-6
j_call: TRBJ1-6

cdr3_aa: CASSPYGTSNQPQHF
v_call: TRBV4-1
j_call: TRBJ1-5